These 28 T cell receptor beta chains were sequenced from one sample in a study of blood T cell repertoires in COVID-19. Assay used: immunoSEQ multiplex PCR; TCRdb lists only in-frame clones, some missing. This sample has tens of thousands of clones; approximately 87% occur once, and the top ten carry about 1.2%. Sequences were obtained from peripheral blood. Receptors were obtained from a woman aged 55-69 years with acute or convalescent COVID-19.

The J gene is TRBJ1-2, the V gene TRBV6-5; D gene ambiguous. CDR1 and CDR2 (germline): MNHEY, SVGAGI. V was trimmed by 10 bases and J by 3 bases, leaving 12 bases between them. There are 12 residues in the CDR3. The CDR3 DNA reads TGTGCCATCAGAAGCGGCTACTATGGCTACACCTTC. It codes for CAIRSGYYGYTF.

The chain links TRBV2 to TRBJ2-7; a weak D match, TRBD1 (6 bases). V lost 7 bases and J 4 bases, leaving 11 bases between the germline ends. The germline gives CDR1 SNHLY, CDR2 FYNNEI. CDR3 length: 12 residues. The DNA for the CDR3 is TGTGCCAGCACCCGGGACATTTACGAGCAGTACGTC. Translation: CASTRDIYEQYV.

The V call is TRBV5-5, the J call TRBJ2-7, with D possibly being TRBD1 (6 bases). Germline V gene lookup returns CDR1 SGHKS and CDR2 YYEKEE (reference sequence). The V gene lost 0 bases and the J gene lost 3 bases, with 13 bases spanning the gap. The length of the CDR3 is 15 residues. CDR3 coding DNA: TGTGCCAGCAGCTTGGCGAGACAGGAGATCTACGAGCAGTACGTC. This encodes CASSLARQEIYEQYV.

The chain carries TRBV5-1 and TRBJ1-1; D might be TRBD1 (6 bases). V lost 4 bases and J lost 4, with 17 bases in between. This CDR3 has 15 amino acids. Germline-derived CDR1 and CDR2 are SGHRS and YFSETQ. The CDR3 region has the DNA TGCGCCAGCAGCCCAGGTGACGACAGGAGCACTGAAGCTTTCTTT. This translates into CASSPGDDRSTEAFF.

The rearrangement links TRBV29-1 to TRBJ2-7, with D uncertain. The germline V and J ends were trimmed by 6 bases and 3 bases, with 9 bases remaining between them. This CDR3 has 11 amino acids. CDR1 and CDR2 (germline): SQVTM, ANQGSEA. The CDR3 nucleotides are TGCAGCGTCTACGTCAACTACGAGCAGTACGTC. It encodes CSVYVNYEQYV.

The J gene is TRBJ1-2, the V gene TRBV20-1; 9 bases align to TRBD1. The CDR3 spans 14 residues. Germline assignment: CDR1 DFQATT and CDR2 SNEGSKA (reference sequence). J lost 3 bases, V lost 3 bases, and 5 bases had no gene match. In DNA, the CDR3 is TGCAGTGCTAGTGGGACAGGGTCGTACTATGGCTACACCTTC. This codes for CSASGTGSYYGYTF.

The chain has TRBV19 and TRBJ1-4; D not resolved. This CDR3 has 14 amino acids. Trimming took 3 bases from V and 8 from J, leaving 13 bases between them. CDR1 and CDR2 from the germline V gene are LNHDA and SQIVND (reference sequence). CDR3 protein: CASSIRVPGEKLFF. For the CDR3, the DNA is TGTGCCAGTAGTATTCGGGTGCCGGGGGAAAAACTGTTTTTT.

In its sample, this clone was seen once. The gene calls are TRBV29-1 and TRBJ2-1; TRBD1 aligns across 8 bases. The CDR3 has 13 residues. CDR1 and CDR2 from the germline V gene are SQVTM and ANQGSEA. With 7 bases clipped from V and 4 bases from J, the junction kept 6 bases outside the gene matches. The CDR3 DNA follows: TGCAGCGGCGGACAGGGAGGTTACAATGAGCAGTTCTTC. As protein: CSGGQGGYNEQFF.

In this sample, this clone turned up once. This chain joins TRBV6-5 and TRBJ1-2, with 7 bases aligning to TRBD1. Trimming took 2 bases from V and 8 from J; bases not matched to a gene: 5. This CDR3 spans 13 amino acids. Germline V gene lookup returns CDR1 MNHEY and CDR2 SVGAGI. Here the CDR3 reads CASSYDRVLGYTF. CDR3 in DNA: TGTGCCAGCAGTTACGACAGGGTGCTGGGCTACACCTTC.

V gene TRBV11-3 combines with J gene TRBJ2-5; D is undetermined. This CDR3 is built from 13 residues. Germline loops: CDR1 SGHNT, CDR2 YENEEA. Deletions cut 2 bases from V and 2 bases from J, with 6 bases between. CDR3 nucleotide sequence: TGTGCCAGCAGCTTAAATGTACAAGAGACCCAGTACTTC. Translated, it gives CASSLNVQETQYF.

J is TRBJ1-1 and V is TRBV28; the match to TRBD1 covers 8 bases. Germline V gene sequence: CDR1 MDHEN, CDR2 SYDVKM. V lost 8 bases, J lost 0 bases, and 8 bases stayed unmatched. The CDR3 extends over 15 amino acids. Here the CDR3 reads CASPKPGGLNTEAFF. In nucleotides, the CDR3 is TGTGCCAGCCCGAAACCAGGGGGCTTGAACACTGAAGCTTTCTTT.

This clone occurred once. The chain is built from TRBV5-8 and TRBJ2-1; the match to TRBD2 covers 7 bases. Germline lookup yields CDR1 SGHTS and CDR2 YDEGEE. Unmatched junction bases numbered 7, after V lost 3 bases and J lost 4 bases. This CDR3 has 15 residues. As DNA, the CDR3 is TGTGCCAGCAGCTCTTGGGGGGGGTCATACAATGAGCAGTTCTTC. The encoded protein is CASSSWGGSYNEQFF.

Worth noting for this clone: In the same sample, other DNA sequences code for this CDR3. The V and J genes are TRBV5-1 and TRBJ1-1; D uncertain. Trimming took 7 bases from V and 0 from J, leaving 13 bases between them. The CDR3 has 14 residues. Germline V gene lookup returns CDR1 SGHRS and CDR2 YFSETQ. CDR3 sequence reads: CASAGSGLNTEAFF. CDR3 in DNA: TGCGCCAGCGCGGGCTCGGGTTTGAACACTGAAGCTTTCTTT.

V usage is TRBV5-1 and J usage is TRBJ1-1; D unresolved. Germline V lookup: CDR1 SGHRS, CDR2 YFSETQ. This CDR3 is built from 19 residues. The ends were cut back, 3 bases at V and 3 bases at J, with 27 bases in the middle. CDR3 nucleotide sequence: TGCGCCAGCAGCTCGGCACGACAATCTTTGTATGTTGGCGACACTGAAGCTTTCTTT. Amino acids: CASSSARQSLYVGDTEAFF.

The CDR3 DNA sequence: TGCAGTGCTAGTCAGGGTTCTAATCAGCCCCAGCATTTT. It yields the protein CSASQGSNQPQHF. J is TRBJ1-5 and V is TRBV20-1; weak D call: TRBD1 (5 bases). The CDR3 loop spans 13 amino acids. V was cut by 3 bases and J by 4 bases, with 10 bases left in between. Per germline, CDR1 DFQATT and CDR2 SNEGSKA (reference sequence).

This chain links TRBV28 with TRBJ1-5, with D perhaps TRBD1 (5 bases). V was shortened by 3 bases and J by 6 bases, with 12 bases between the two germline ends. CDR1 and CDR2 (germline): MDHEN, SYDVKM. The CDR3 loop spans 14 amino acids. CDR3 loop: CASSFRGISQPQHF. The CDR3 coding sequence is TGTGCCAGCAGTTTCCGGGGGATAAGTCAGCCCCAGCATTTT.

The J gene is TRBJ2-2, the V gene TRBV7-9, with D maybe TRBD1 (6 bases). V lost 5 bases, J lost 5 bases, and 9 bases lay in between. CDR3 length: 13 amino acids. Germline V gene sequence: CDR1 SEHNR, CDR2 FQNEAQ (reference sequence). CDR3 in amino acids: CASSRQDTGELFF. CDR3 in DNA: TGTGCCAGCAGCCGACAGGATACCGGGGAGCTGTTTTTT.

The rearrangement links TRBV3-1 (or the pseudogene TRBV3-2) to TRBJ1-1; D ambiguous. Germline values: CDR1 LGHDT, CDR2 YNNKEL (reference sequence). The CDR3 length is 13 residues. Trimming removed 3 bases from V and 6 bases from J, with 11 bases in between. CDR3: CASSHMLEAEAFF. CDR3 nucleotide sequence: TGTGCCAGCAGCCATATGTTGGAGGCTGAAGCTTTCTTT.

The DNA for the CDR3 is TGTGCCAGCAGCCTTACTCACTCAGATACGCAGTATTTT. This gives the protein CASSLTHSDTQYF. The chain joins TRBV11-3 to TRBJ2-3; D ambiguous. V dropped 5 bases and J dropped 4 bases, with 10 bases sitting between them. CDR1 is SGHNT and CDR2 is YENEEA in the germline V gene. The CDR3 extends over 13 amino acids.

This clone came up once. The genes are TRBV5-1 and TRBJ1-4; no reliable D call. V was cut by 6 bases and J by 8 bases, with 17 bases left in between. The CDR3 is 14 residues long. Germline V gives CDR1 SGHRS, CDR2 YFSETQ. CDR3 residues: CASTYGDSSEKLFF. The CDR3 DNA reads TGCGCCAGCACGTATGGAGATAGCAGCGAAAAACTGTTTTTT.

The chain combines TRBV19 with TRBJ2-3; 8 nucleotides align to TRBD2. Trimming at V came to 5 bases and at J to 1 base, leaving 2 bases not matched to a gene. The CDR3 covers 14 residues. Germline V gene data show CDR1 as LNHDA and CDR2 as SQIVND (reference sequence). CDR3 DNA: TGTGCCAGTAGTCCGACTAGCGGCACAGATACGCAGTATTTT. Its protein is CASSPTSGTDTQYF.

The chain is built from TRBV6-5 and TRBJ1-5; 8 positions match TRBD1. CDR1 and CDR2 from the germline V gene are MNHEY and SVGAGI. V was pared by 6 bases and J by 3 bases, with 7 bases of the junction left unmatched. The CDR3 runs to 15 residues. CDR3 bases: TGTGCCAGCAGGGGACAGGCACTCGACAATCAGCCCCAGCATTTT. It codes for CASRGQALDNQPQHF.

This rearrangement joins TRBV7-9 to TRBJ1-1, with TRBD1 identical over 10 bases. V lost 2 bases to trimming and J lost 7 bases; unmatched junction nucleotides: 4. Germline lookup yields CDR1 SEHNR and CDR2 FQNEAQ (reference sequence). The CDR3 extends over 14 amino acids. CDR3 DNA: TGTGCCAGCAGCTTACAAGGGACAGGGGATGAAGCTTTCTTT. Its protein is CASSLQGTGDEAFF.

V usage is TRBV6-5 and J usage is TRBJ1-1, with D maybe TRBD1 (5 bases). This CDR3 contains 16 residues. Trimming took 0 bases from V and 0 from J, leaving 11 bases between them. Per germline, CDR1 MNHEY and CDR2 SVGAGI. Here the CDR3 reads CASSYSRGALNTEAFF. DNA of the CDR3: TGTGCCAGCAGTTACTCAAGGGGCGCCCTGAACACTGAAGCTTTCTTT.

This chain's CDR3 is CASSQYRQGIGNQPQHF. CDR3 DNA sequence: TGCGCCAGCAGTCAATACCGACAGGGGATTGGCAATCAGCCCCAGCATTTT. This chain uses TRBV23-1 with TRBJ1-5, with TRBD1 matching over 8 bases. TRBV23-1 is assigned to the ORF class and has an uncertain function. The junction had 7 bases not matched to a gene; V was cut back by 1 base and J by 2 bases. The CDR3 extends over 17 amino acids.

This sequence joins TRBV27 and TRBJ2-7, with TRBD1 identical over 9 bases. V was pared by 5 bases and J by 4 bases, with 9 bases of the junction left unmatched. The CDR3 loop spans 15 amino acids. Per germline, CDR1 MNHEY and CDR2 SMNVEV (reference sequence). The CDR3 DNA is TGTGCCAGCAGTCCCTTGGGACAGGGTCTTTACGAGCAGTACGTC. Residues: CASSPLGQGLYEQYV.

The chain recombines TRBV11-2 with TRBJ1-4; no clear D. The germline gives CDR1 SGHAT, CDR2 FQNNGV. The ends were cut back, 5 bases at V and 7 bases at J, with 14 bases in the middle. This CDR3 is 14 amino acids long. Here the CDR3 DNA reads TGTGCCAGCAGCAGAGCGGGAGGAAGTGAAAAACTGTTTTTT. It translates to CASSRAGGSEKLFF.

This clone has just one count. The chain recombines TRBV19 with TRBJ2-1; either TRBD1 or TRBD2 may fit D (7 bases each). The ends were cut back, 4 bases at V and 1 base at J, with 14 bases in the middle. This CDR3 spans 16 amino acids. CDR1 LNHDA and CDR2 SQIVND come from the germline V gene (reference sequence). CDR3 sequence (DNA): TGTGCCAGTAGTAGAGACAGGGAGGGGTCCTACAATGAGCAGTTCTTC. It is translated as CASSRDREGSYNEQFF.